The clone carrying this TCR beta chain was seen only a few times. The length of the CDR3 is 16 residues. V shed 3 bases, J shed 6 bases, and the junction held 6 bases outside the gene matches. The germline gives CDR1 KGHDR, CDR2 SFDVKD. This record belongs to a study of identical twins. TCRdb re-derived calls from the 5' RACE reads in MiXCR, one entry per CDR3 protein. Among 510,000 or so distinct CDR3 sequences listed, 13% to 15% were seen once. These data also featured in a second study, about yellow fever vaccine responses in identical twins.

V usage is TRBV24-1 and J usage is TRBJ2-2; TRBD2 matches 10 bases. Sequences were obtained from CD4+ T cells sorted from blood. The TCR sequence derives from a woman younger than 35 in good health. CDR3 sequence reads: CATSDALAGLAGELFF. In DNA form, the CDR3 reads TGTGCCACCAGTGATGCACTAGCGGGATTGGCCGGGGAGCTGTTTTTT.